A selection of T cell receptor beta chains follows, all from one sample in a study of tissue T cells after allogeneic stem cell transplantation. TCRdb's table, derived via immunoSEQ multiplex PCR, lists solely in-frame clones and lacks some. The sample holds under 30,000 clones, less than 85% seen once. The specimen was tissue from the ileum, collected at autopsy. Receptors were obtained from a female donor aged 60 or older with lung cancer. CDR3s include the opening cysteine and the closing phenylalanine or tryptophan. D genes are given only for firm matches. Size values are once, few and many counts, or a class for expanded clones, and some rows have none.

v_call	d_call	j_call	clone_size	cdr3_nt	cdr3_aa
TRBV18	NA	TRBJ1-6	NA	TGTGCCAGCTCCACGCAGGAAACAGGTTCACCCCTCCACTTT	CASSTQETGSPLHF
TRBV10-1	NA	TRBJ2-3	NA	TGCGCCAGCAGTGAGTCCAAGGGGCTGGGCACAGATACGCAGTATTTT	CASSESKGLGTDTQYF
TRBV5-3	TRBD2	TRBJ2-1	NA	TGTGCCAGAAGCACCCCCTCGAAAGCGGGATCTGAGAATGAGCAGTTCTTC	CARSTPSKAGSENEQFF
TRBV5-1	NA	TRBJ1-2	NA	TGCGCCAGCAGCTTGGGCAGGGACTATGGCTACACCTTC	CASSLGRDYGYTF
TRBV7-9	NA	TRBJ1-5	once	TGTGCCAGCAGCTTTGGGGGTTCGAGGCAGCCCCAGCATTTT	CASSFGGSRQPQHF
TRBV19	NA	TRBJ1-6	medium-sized	TGTGCCAGTAGTCTGGACAGCTATAATTCACCCCTCCACTTT	CASSLDSYNSPLHF
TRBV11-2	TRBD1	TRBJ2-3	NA	TGTGCCAGCACCTTAGCAGGGGGTACCCTGGATACGCAGTATTTT	CASTLAGGTLDTQYF
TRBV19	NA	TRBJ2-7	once	TGTGCCAGTAGTGCCGCGGAGGGAACCTACGAGCAGTACTTC	CASSAAEGTYEQYF
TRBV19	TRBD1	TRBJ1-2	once	TGTGCCAGTAGTGCTCGGGACAGCCTCTATGGCTACACCTTC	CASSARDSLYGYTF
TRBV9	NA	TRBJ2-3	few	TGTGCCAGCAGCCTCAATTGGGGAAGCACAGATACGCAGTATTTT	CASSLNWGSTDTQYF
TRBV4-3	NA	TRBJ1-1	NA	TGCGCCAGCAGCCAAGAACGACAGTTTGGTGAAGCTTTCTTT	CASSQERQFGEAFF
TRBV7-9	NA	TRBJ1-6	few	TGTGCCAGCAGCCAGGGACACAATAATTCACCCCTCCACTTT	CASSQGHNNSPLHF
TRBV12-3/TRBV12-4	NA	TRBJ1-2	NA	TGTGCCAGCAGAACCCGGCAGGGTGGCTACACCTTC	CASRTRQGGYTF
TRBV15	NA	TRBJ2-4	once	TGTGCCACCAGCAGAGATAACAGGAAGGAAAACATTCAGTATTTC	CATSRDNRKENIQYF
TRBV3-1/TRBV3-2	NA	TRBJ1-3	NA	TGTGCCAGCAGCCAAGAGACCCGGGGACAACGAAACTCTGGAAACACCATATATTTT	CASSQETRGQRNSGNTIYF
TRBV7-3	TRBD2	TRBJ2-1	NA	TGTGCCAGCAGCTTATGGGCTAGCGGAAACAATGAGCAGTTCTTC	CASSLWASGNNEQFF
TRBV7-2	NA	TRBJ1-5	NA	TGTGCCAGCAGCTTAGGGTATTCGGGGGCGAACAATCAGCCCCAGCATTTT	CASSLGYSGANNQPQHF
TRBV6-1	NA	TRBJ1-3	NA	TGTGCCAGCAGTGAAGAGGGACTCTCTGGAAACACCATATATTTT	CASSEEGLSGNTIYF
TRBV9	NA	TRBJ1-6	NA	TGTGCCAGCAGCCAACAAGCGGGGACCTATAATTCACCCCTCCACTTT	CASSQQAGTYNSPLHF
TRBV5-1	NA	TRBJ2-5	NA	TGCGCCAGCAGCTTGGGAGGGACCAAGGGGGAGACCCAGTACTTC	CASSLGGTKGETQYF
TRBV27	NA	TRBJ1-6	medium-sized	TGTGCCAGCAGTTGGGGGGGCCCAAATTCACCCCTCCACTTT	CASSWGGPNSPLHF
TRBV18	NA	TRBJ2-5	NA	TGTGCCAGCTCACCCCGGAGGGCAGAGACCCAGTACTTC	CASSPRRAETQYF
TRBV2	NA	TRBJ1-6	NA	TGTGCCAGCAGTGAAGTCGGGGCCCCTAATTCACCCCTCCACTTT	CASSEVGAPNSPLHF
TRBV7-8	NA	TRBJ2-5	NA	TGTGCCAGCAGCTTAGGCGTTGAGACCCAGTACTTC	CASSLGVETQYF
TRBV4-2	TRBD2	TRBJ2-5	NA	TGTGCCAGCAGCCGGGCTAGCGGGGTAGGAGAGACCCAGTACTTC	CASSRASGVGETQYF
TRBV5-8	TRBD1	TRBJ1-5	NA	TGTGCCAGCAGCTTTAGCGGGACAGCAAATCAGCCCCAGCATTTT	CASSFSGTANQPQHF
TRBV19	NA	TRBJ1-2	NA	TGTGCCAGTAGTATAGTAAGGGGATGGCGGGGCTACACCTTC	CASSIVRGWRGYTF
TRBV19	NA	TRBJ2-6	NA	TGTGCCAGTAGACTAGAGGGCTCTGGGGCCAACGTCCTGACTTTC	CASRLEGSGANVLTF
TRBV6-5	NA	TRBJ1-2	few	TGTGCCAGCACTCCAGGGGAAGGAGGCTACACCTTC	CASTPGEGGYTF
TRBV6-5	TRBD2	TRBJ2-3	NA	TGTGCCACGTACCGCGGGGGGCGAGGAGATACGCAGTATTTT	CATYRGGRGDTQYF
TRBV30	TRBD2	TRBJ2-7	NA	TGTGCCTGGAGGGGGCGGGGGAGCTCCTACGAGCAGTACTTC	CAWRGRGSSYEQYF
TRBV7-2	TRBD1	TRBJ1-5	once	TGTGCCAGCAGCCCCAGGGGGTCGGGCAATCAGCCCCAGCATTTT	CASSPRGSGNQPQHF
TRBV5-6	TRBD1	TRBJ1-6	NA	TGTGCCAGCAGCAAGGACAGGGGGTCCTATAATTCACCCCTCCACTTT	CASSKDRGSYNSPLHF
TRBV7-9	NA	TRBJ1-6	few	TGTGCCAGCAGCTTGGCCAGGGAGTATAGTAATTCACCCCTCCACTTT	CASSLAREYSNSPLHF
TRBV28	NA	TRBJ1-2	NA	TGTGCCAGCAGCAAAACAGGAGCGTACCCTAACTATGGCTACACCTTC	CASSKTGAYPNYGYTF
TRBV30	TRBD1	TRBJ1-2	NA	TGTGCCTGGGGGGGGACAGGTTTAGGCGGCTACACCTTC	CAWGGTGLGGYTF
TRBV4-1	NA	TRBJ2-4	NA	TGCGCCAGCAGCCAAGAGGTCCGCGGGTCCAAAAACATTCAGTACTTC	CASSQEVRGSKNIQYF
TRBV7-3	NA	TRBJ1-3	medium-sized	TGTGCCAGCAGCTTAACGCGACAAAAAGGGGACACCATATATTTT	CASSLTRQKGDTIYF
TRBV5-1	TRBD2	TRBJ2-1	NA	TGCGCCAGCAGCGGCGGGACTAGCGAGCACAATGAGCAGTTCTTC	CASSGGTSEHNEQFF
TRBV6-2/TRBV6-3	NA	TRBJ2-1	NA	TGTGCCAGCAGTTACTCGAGTGACTCCCCAGGCTTACACTCCTACAATGAGCAGTTCTTC	CASSYSSDSPGLHSYNEQFF
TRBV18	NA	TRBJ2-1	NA	TGTGCCAGCTCACCACACCGGAGATACAATGAGCAGTTCTTC	CASSPHRRYNEQFF
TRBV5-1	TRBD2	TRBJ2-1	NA	TGCGCCAGCGGACGATTAGCGGGAGGTGGTAATGAGCAGTTCTTC	CASGRLAGGGNEQFF
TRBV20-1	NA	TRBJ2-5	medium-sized	TGCAGTGCTAGTGACCAGAACAGGGGGGGGTTGTACCAAGAGACCCAGTACTTC	CSASDQNRGGLYQETQYF
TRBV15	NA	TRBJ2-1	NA	TGTGCCACCAGCAGGGAAACTGCTTACAATGAGCAGTTCTTC	CATSRETAYNEQFF
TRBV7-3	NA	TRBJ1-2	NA	TGTGCCAGCAGCTTCCAGGCAGGGCATGGCTACACCTTC	CASSFQAGHGYTF
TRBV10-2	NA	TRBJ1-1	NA	TGCGCCAGCAGTGATAGTAGGGTGAACACTGAAGCTTTCTTT	CASSDSRVNTEAFF
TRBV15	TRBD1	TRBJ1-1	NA	TGTGCCACCAGCAGAGGGGGACAGCAAAACACTGAAGCTTTCTTT	CATSRGGQQNTEAFF
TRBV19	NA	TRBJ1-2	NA	TGTGCCAGTAGTTACAGGGTTGGCTACACCTTC	CASSYRVGYTF
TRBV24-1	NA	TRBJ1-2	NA	TGTGCCACCACTGGCTACACCTTC	CATTGYTF
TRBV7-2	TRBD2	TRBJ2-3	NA	TGTGCCAGCAGCTTTTCGGGGGGGTACACAGATACGCAGTATTTT	CASSFSGGYTDTQYF
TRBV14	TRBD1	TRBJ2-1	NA	TGTGCCAGCTCGGGACAGAGATACAATGAGCAGTTCTTC	CASSGQRYNEQFF
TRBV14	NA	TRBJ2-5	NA	TGTGCCAGCAGCCAAGCAAGGGGGTTAGGAGAGACCCAGTACTTC	CASSQARGLGETQYF
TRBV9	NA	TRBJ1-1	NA	TGTGCCAGCAGCGAAAGACTGGGCACTGAAGCTTTCTTT	CASSERLGTEAFF
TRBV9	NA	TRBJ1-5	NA	TGTGCCAGCAGCGTAAGCCCCGTGGGCAATCAGCCCCAGCATTTT	CASSVSPVGNQPQHF
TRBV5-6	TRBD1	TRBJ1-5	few	TGTGCCAGCAGCGTGGGACAGGGAAATCAGCCCCAGCATTTT	CASSVGQGNQPQHF
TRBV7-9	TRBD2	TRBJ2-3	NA	TGTGCCAGCAGCTCGCTGTACAGCGGGAGGGCCCTAGATACGCAGTATTTT	CASSSLYSGRALDTQYF
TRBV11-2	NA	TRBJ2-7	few	TGTGCCAGCAGCTCCGGACAGTACTACGAGCAGTACTTC	CASSSGQYYEQYF